What follows is one TCR beta chain and its context. The record originates from a study of blood T cell repertoires in COVID-19. Background on the study: In each case, the material was cDNA or gDNA derived from T cells, B-cell-depleted T cells, or PBMCs.

Assay: immunoSEQ multiplex PCR; the TCRdb copy retains only in-frame clones and omits some. The sample records approximately 150,000 clones, 80% to 90% being singletons. The CDR3 covers 15 residues. Germline loops: CDR1 MNHEY, CDR2 SMNVEV (reference sequence). V lost 5 bases and J lost 6; bases outside the gene matches: 7. The source of this sequence is a human donor in a cohort sampled during active COVID-19. The specimen was peripheral blood. This chain links TRBV27 with TRBJ2-2; 9 bases fit TRBD1. CDR3: CASSLRDRVPGELFF. In DNA form, the CDR3 reads TGTGCCAGCAGTCTCCGGGACAGGGTTCCCGGGGAGCTGTTTTTT.